This TCR beta chain was recorded in a study of shared clonotypes between healthy human individuals (TCRdb year 2020). Some background on the complete study: The cohort included a few men and two women between 18 and 49 years of age. Blood TCR repertoires of four to six healthy adults were deeply sequenced to estimate repertoire size and the extent of clonotype sharing between individuals. Libraries were prepared and TCR repertoires were sequenced by different laboratories using diverse techniques, in order to increase sequencing depth and limit assay-specific biases. Per donor, leukapheresis produced somewhere between about 0.9 and 9.5 billion PBMCs. On the study overall, not on this receptor specifically: Sampling was restricted to blood, and TCR repertoires in tissues likely differ from the TCR repertoires found in blood. Based on pairwise subsampling, the degree of clonotype sharing among donors was expected to be affected by sequencing depth. Because the study included only a small number of donors, the genetic and exposure-history diversity represented was limited.

TCR CDR3 regions were amplified from genomic DNA by multiplex PCR using the deep immunoSEQ assay. Genomic DNA extracted from each cell subset was distributed evenly over all wells of several immunoSEQ 96-well plates, and each plate served as one replicate. For unsorted PBMC, approximately 0.3 ug of genomic DNA, equivalent to approximately 30,000 T cell genomes, went into each replicate PCR. Ten immunoSEQ deep assay plates were used to sequence unsorted PBMC genomic DNA. The purified libraries were quantified using a Qubit 3.0 fluorometer, sized with a Bioanalyzer 2100, and then quantified again using the KAPA Library Quantification kit. A separate single-read 150-cycle Illumina NextSeq 550 flow cell was used to sequence each immunoSEQ 96-well plate. For the original study's pipeline: Because only junctional sequences without quality scores were contained in the immunoSEQ output, filtering matching that applied to full-length reads could not be performed. To assign V/J genes and CDR3, sequences were annotated against IMGT germline references using PyIR, a Python wrapper for IgBLAST v1.9. Any read was removed if the V/J assignment was weak (E-value above 1e-6), the CDR3 was missing, or the read contained stop codons, out-of-frame junctions, or ambiguous translated residues. A V3J clonotype was defined by an identical inferred V gene, J gene, and CDR3 amino acid sequence. The percentage overlap between two repertoires was calculated by dividing the number of shared unique clonotypes by the size of the smaller repertoire. RTK rarefaction, the Chao1 estimator, and Recon v2.1 estimates of unobserved clonotypes were used to assess repertoire richness. TCRdb took over this immuneACCESS table, retaining in-frame rearrangements with V and J assigned. Such tables are incomplete; in checked studies, under half of the missing clones stem from an unresolved V gene, and the remainder is unexplained. V, J and clone size derive from that table, while D and trimming were established from the DNA sequence. For this sample there are 470,000 or so clones; 70% to 80% appear just once. The ten largest clones represent around 12% of the sample.

As encoded in the germline V gene, CDR1 is SGHRS while CDR2 is YFSETQ. Reading from cysteine to phenylalanine, the CDR3 counts 16 amino acids. The only DNA kept is the CDR3, 48 bases in frame from the first base. Relative to germline, V is 0 bases shorter and J is 4 bases shorter, with 11 bases between their ends. The donors were healthy, HIV-negative adults who had no recently reported acute infections or vaccinations. All donors were Caucasian adults living in Nashville, Tennessee, USA. For unsorted samples, some 90 million PBMCs were counted, and genomic DNA was extracted using the QIAamp DNA Blood Mini kit. After blood collection by leukapheresis, PBMCs were isolated using Ficoll-Histopaque density gradient centrifugation and then cryopreserved in the vapor phase of liquid nitrogen. This clone appeared once. Its antigen is not yet known. No much larger clonotype is one base removed from it; base qualities were not supplied.

Sample: PBMCs. The receptor comes from a woman aged 40 to 55 in good health. Some clones in this sample may be carry-over from other donors' samples. This chain joins TRBV5-1 to TRBJ2-6; the D assignment is uncertain and may be TRBD1 or TRBD2, with 5 bases supporting each. The CDR3 is CASSLVGDPGANVLTF. The nucleotides are TGCGCCAGCAGCTTGGTTGGGGACCCAGGGGCCAACGTCCTGACTTTC. The variable domain in full, with residues beyond the CDR3 obtained from the reference TRBV5-1 and TRBJ2-6 genes, is KAGVTQTPRYLIKTRGQQVTLSCSPISGHRSVSWYQQTPGQGLQFLFEYFSETQRNKGNFPGRFSGRQFSNSRSEMNVSTLELGDSALYLCASSLVGDPGANVLTFGAGSRLTVL.